These T cell receptor beta chains were read from a single sample in a study of cytomegalovirus exposure and HLA in healthy donors. Here immunoSEQ multiplex PCR was the method, and the copy in TCRdb shows in-frame clones only, minus some. The sample lists some 54,000 clones, about 84% seen once, with around 6% in the top ten. Sequencing input: PBMCs. These TCRs come from a male donor in good health and CMV-seronegative. CDR3s include the opening cysteine and the closing phenylalanine or tryptophan. Fields, in order: CDR3 protein, D gene, J gene, V gene. D genes are given only for firm matches.

CAWSVPETNEKLFF,-,TRBJ1-4,TRBV30
CSARSGDGYTF,-,TRBJ1-2,TRBV20-1
CASSQDLERRQGSNEQYF,-,TRBJ2-7,TRBV4-3
CASMRWDKEKLFF,-,TRBJ1-4,TRBV19
CASSQNRGNYGYTF,TRBD1,TRBJ1-2,TRBV4-2
CASKAGLADRYNEQFF,TRBD2,TRBJ2-1,TRBV7-7
CASRNGGSSYNEQFF,TRBD2,TRBJ2-1,TRBV6-5
CSVDSRNTEAFF,-,TRBJ1-1,TRBV29-1
CASSLDTNGYTF,-,TRBJ1-2,TRBV7-2
CAGGQGNTEAFF,TRBD1,TRBJ1-1,TRBV7-9
CAISDSGLAGVATGELFF,TRBD2,TRBJ2-2,TRBV10-3
CASSPPSGRLSSSYNEQFF,-,TRBJ2-1,TRBV18
CAWSAGTGEKLFF,TRBD1,TRBJ1-4,TRBV30
CASSRAGDLTDTQYF,TRBD2,TRBJ2-3,TRBV7-9
CASSAAGGSDTQYF,-,TRBJ2-3,TRBV6-1
CAWSPGGGNYGYTF,-,TRBJ1-2,TRBV30
CASRADGEKLFF,-,TRBJ1-4,TRBV6-1
CASSSNRADRYGYTF,-,TRBJ1-2,TRBV5-6
CASSLLRGRGEQYF,TRBD2,TRBJ2-7,TRBV7-8
CASSPRPGTGDEQFF,TRBD1,TRBJ2-1,TRBV7-7
CASSAVGGWDYGYTF,-,TRBJ1-2,TRBV7-9
CAWSAVRAFF,-,TRBJ1-1,TRBV30
CASREDRDYGYTF,TRBD1,TRBJ1-2,TRBV6-5
CASSVTGGTNEKLFF,TRBD1,TRBJ1-4,TRBV6-5
CASSLAPGTYEQYF,-,TRBJ2-7,TRBV11-2
CASSLSSGTSGNTIYF,-,TRBJ1-3,TRBV4-2
CASSFRTGHGYTF,TRBD1,TRBJ1-2,TRBV27
CASSRDRGGNQPQHF,TRBD1,TRBJ1-5,TRBV11-2
CASSSTPGTSGAYNEQFF,TRBD2,TRBJ2-1,TRBV7-3
CASSMGAGAGEKLFF,-,TRBJ1-4,TRBV19
CASRSETGNGYTF,TRBD1,TRBJ1-2,TRBV6-5
CASSPTNYNEQFF,-,TRBJ2-1,TRBV27
CASSLGTSGNTIYF,-,TRBJ1-3,TRBV7-8
CASSFGIREDTQYF,-,TRBJ2-3,TRBV11-2
CASSLDPRQGTGEQYF,TRBD1,TRBJ2-5,TRBV13
CASSQTGVSNTEAFF,TRBD1,TRBJ1-1,TRBV19
CASSARPGSSNQPQHF,-,TRBJ1-5,TRBV7-2
CAIRTGGPYGYTF,TRBD1,TRBJ1-2,TRBV10-3
CASSLPGGEETQYF,-,TRBJ2-5,TRBV5-4
CASSLSSGGFEETQYF,TRBD2,TRBJ2-5,TRBV7-2
CASSLQGNTEAFF,-,TRBJ1-1,TRBV6-5
CASTPVRGWNQPQHF,-,TRBJ1-5,TRBV19
CASSDGGGADTQYF,-,TRBJ2-3,TRBV6-4
CAISNGAEAFF,-,TRBJ1-1,TRBV10-3
CASSPPGGLGEQYF,TRBD2,TRBJ2-7,TRBV6-5
CASSFSGGSNTGELFF,TRBD2,TRBJ2-2,TRBV5-1
CASSPLDGEQETQYF,-,TRBJ2-5,TRBV19
CSARDLQWAFF,-,TRBJ1-1,TRBV20-1
CASSTTGTITNEQYF,-,TRBJ2-7,TRBV19
CASSLGWTGDTDTQYF,TRBD1,TRBJ2-3,TRBV5-6
CASSSLRWGDTGELFF,-,TRBJ2-2,TRBV11-3
CASSHLGGTNEKLFF,-,TRBJ1-4,TRBV6-6
CASRIAGLPQTQFF,-,TRBJ2-1,TRBV27
CASSQDRLGARTEAFF,-,TRBJ1-1,TRBV4-3
CASSPKGQRYYGYTF,-,TRBJ1-2,TRBV7-6
CASNGRAGDEKLFF,-,TRBJ1-4,TRBV2
CASSLGTSGAWEQYF,TRBD2,TRBJ2-7,TRBV7-8
CASSPRVGAQYF,-,TRBJ2-5,TRBV7-2
CASSREVGNTEAFF,-,TRBJ1-1,TRBV6-5
CASSIGLAEQFF,-,TRBJ2-1,TRBV19